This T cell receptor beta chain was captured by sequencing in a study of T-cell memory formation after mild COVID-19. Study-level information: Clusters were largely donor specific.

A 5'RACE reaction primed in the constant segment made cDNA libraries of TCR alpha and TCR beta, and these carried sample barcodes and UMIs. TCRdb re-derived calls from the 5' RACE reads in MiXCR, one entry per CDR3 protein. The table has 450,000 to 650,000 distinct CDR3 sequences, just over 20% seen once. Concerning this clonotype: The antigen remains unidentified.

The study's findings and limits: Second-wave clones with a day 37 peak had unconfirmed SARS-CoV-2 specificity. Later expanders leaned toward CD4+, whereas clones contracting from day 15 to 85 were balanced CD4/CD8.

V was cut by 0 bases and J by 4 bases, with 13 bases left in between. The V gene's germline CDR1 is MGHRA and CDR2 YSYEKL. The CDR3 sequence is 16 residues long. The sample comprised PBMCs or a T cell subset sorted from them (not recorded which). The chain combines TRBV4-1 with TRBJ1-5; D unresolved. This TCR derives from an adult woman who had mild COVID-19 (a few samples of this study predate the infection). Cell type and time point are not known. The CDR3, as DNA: TGCGCCAGCAGCCAAGAGGCGGGCATGGTGAATCAGCCCCAGCATTTT. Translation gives CASSQEAGMVNQPQHF.